The source of this TCR beta chain is a study of identical twins. General observations from the study: Cord blood beta clonotypes that were abundant carried fewer insertions, and memory repertoires showed no such trend. Excess sharing by twins proved weaker in beta out-of-frame sequences.

This clonotype showed up just a few times. Its antigen is currently unknown. Trimming pared 7 bases from V and 3 bases from J, leaving 12 bases between. Germline lookup yields CDR1 SQVTM and CDR2 ANQGSEA. The CDR3 covers 12 residues. Template switching added a universal primer binding site, and final cDNA carried unique molecular identifiers. TCRdb redid the calling of the 5' RACE reads with MiXCR, one entry per CDR3 protein. The sample carries some 500,000 distinct CDR3 sequences, around 15% recorded once. These data are also associated with another study on yellow fever vaccine responses in identical twins.

This receptor was taken from a woman between 18 and 29 years old in good health. The chain combines TRBV29-1 with TRBJ2-5; the D gene is possibly TRBD1 (5 bases). The sample was CD4+ T cells sorted from blood. The CDR3 bases are TGCAGCGCTGGACACGGAGAAGAGACCCAGTACTTC. It yields the protein CSAGHGEETQYF.